These 20 T cell receptor beta chains originate from one sample sequenced in a study of response to subunit inactivated influenza vaccine. TCRdb analysed the RT-PCR reads with MiXCR anew, one entry per CDR3 protein. The table has around 320,000 distinct CDR3 sequences, approximately 23% seen once. The material was PBMCs from blood, obtained 21 months after vaccination. All receptors come from a man in his fifties or sixties who received an inactivated influenza vaccine.

By sample share, this clonotype is medium-sized (0.01 to 0.1%). This rearrangement joins TRBV10-3 to TRBJ1-4, with unresolved D. V shed 3 bases and J shed 3 bases, with 11 bases lying between them. Looked up from germline, CDR1 is ENHRY and CDR2 is SYGVKD. The CDR3 consists of 15 residues. CDR3 protein: CAISDGGLSNEKLFF. In DNA form, the CDR3 reads TGTGCCATCAGTGATGGAGGGCTGTCTAATGAAAAACTGTTTTTT.

This clonotype was recorded many times. The gene calls are TRBV12-3 or TRBV12-4 and TRBJ2-3; 12 positions match TRBD2. J lost 4 bases, V lost 3 bases, and 2 bases had no gene match. The CDR3 totals 15 residues. The CDR3 spells CASSLASGGADTQYF. DNA for the CDR3: TGTGCCAGCAGTTTGGCTAGCGGGGGGGCAGATACGCAGTATTTT.

This clonotype was observed a few times. The chain combines TRBV5-5 with TRBJ2-3; either TRBD1 or TRBD2 may fit D (7 bases each). V was clipped by 3 bases and J by 2 bases, with 13 bases between them. The germline gives CDR1 SGHKS, CDR2 YYEKEE (reference sequence). CDR3 length: 15 amino acids. As DNA, the CDR3 is TGTGCCAGCAGCTGGGGGGGACAGCTCACAGATACGCAGTATTTT. Amino acids: CASSWGGQLTDTQYF.

In this sample, this clonotype turned up a few times. The V gene is TRBV5-1, the J gene TRBJ1-6; D uncertain. From germline, CDR1 is SGHRS and CDR2 YFSETQ. CDR3 size: 12 residues. The V and J ends lost 1 base and 15 bases respectively, with 11 bases between them. In DNA, the CDR3 is TGCGCCAGCAGCTTGAACCGCCAGCTCCTCCACTTT. It translates to CASSLNRQLLHF.

The CDR3: CASSKALSCRQKGYRQPQHF. The CDR3 DNA follows: TGTGCCAGCAGCAAAGCGCTCTCTTGTAGACAAAAGGGGTATCGGCAGCCCCAGCATTTT. The V call is TRBV21-1, the J call TRBJ1-5; the table's D call, TRBD1, was not checked against the DNA. TRBV21-1 is a documented pseudogene. The CDR3 is made up of 20 amino acids.

V and J are TRBV15 and TRBJ2-2, with D perhaps given as TRBD1 or TRBD2 (6 bases each). Trimming removed 0 bases from V and 0 bases from J, with 8 bases in between. The CDR3 runs 16 residues. Germline V lookup: CDR1 LNHNV, CDR2 YYDKDF (reference sequence). CDR3 region: CATSRDRGANTGELFF. Here the CDR3 DNA reads TGTGCCACCAGCAGAGATAGGGGGGCGAACACCGGGGAGCTGTTTTTT.

The CDR3 reads CASSSPWQLGNTIYF. CDR3 coding DNA: TGTGCCAGCAGCTCCCCTTGGCAGCTCGGAAACACCATATATTTT. V gene TRBV7-8 combines with J gene TRBJ1-3; D unclear. Germline CDR1 reads SGHVS; CDR2 reads FQNEAQ. CDR3 length: 15 residues. Trimming stripped 4 bases from V and 4 bases from J, with 14 bases between.

This clonotype was observed many times. This chain uses TRBV13 with TRBJ1-2; TRBD1 agrees at 8 bases. J lost 7 bases, V lost 3 bases, and 4 bases had no gene match. Germline CDR1 is PRHDT and CDR2 is FYEKMQ (reference sequence). CDR3 length: 13 residues. CDR3 loop: CASSFQGARGYTF. Written as DNA, the CDR3 is TGTGCCAGCAGCTTCCAGGGGGCGCGTGGCTACACCTTC.

The chain has TRBV29-1 and TRBJ2-7; 10 bases map to TRBD2. The CDR3 spans 15 residues. CDR1 is SQVTM, CDR2 ANQGSEA, per germline. Trimming cost V 6 bases and J 2 bases; bases outside gene matches: 10. Here the CDR3 DNA reads TGCAGCGTCCCCGGCACTAGCGGGACCCCCTACGAGCAGTACTTC. It yields the protein CSVPGTSGTPYEQYF.

In this sample, this clonotype turned up a few times. The J gene is TRBJ1-1, the V gene TRBV12-3 or TRBV12-4; no clear D gene. This CDR3 spans 13 amino acids. V was clipped by 2 bases and J by 7 bases, with 11 bases between them. CDR3 nucleotides: TGTGCCAGCAGTTTAATTGGGTATGATGAAGCTTTCTTT. Amino acid sequence: CASSLIGYDEAFF.

The chain carries TRBV20-1 and TRBJ1-2; TRBD1 might be the D (6 bases). V lost 6 bases, J lost 5 bases, and 13 bases lay in between. The CDR3 has 12 residues. Germline V gene lookup returns CDR1 DFQATT and CDR2 SNEGSKA (reference sequence). The CDR3 here is CSAANRVYGYTF. The DNA for the CDR3 is TGCAGTGCCGCCAACAGGGTATATGGCTACACCTTC.

This clonotype turned up a few times. V gene TRBV28 combines with J gene TRBJ1-2, with 9 bases matching TRBD1. The germline CDR1 and CDR2 sequences are MDHEN and SYDVKM. This CDR3 contains 13 residues. V trimming: 6 bases; J trimming: 9 bases; junction bases outside the gene matches: 8. The CDR3, as DNA: TGTGCCAGCAGGTCCGGGACAGGGTTGCGCTACACCTTC. Amino acids: CASRSGTGLRYTF.

The J gene is TRBJ2-7, the V gene TRBV20-1; possible D gene TRBD2, 6 bases. Between the trimmed V and J ends, which lost 4 bases and 0 bases, there was a span of 13 bases. CDR3 size: 14 residues. Germline V gene sequence: CDR1 DFQATT, CDR2 SNEGSKA (reference sequence). CDR3: CSAIRDGSSYEQYF. The CDR3 DNA reads as TGCAGTGCTATCCGGGACGGGAGCTCCTACGAGCAGTACTTC.

This clonotype was seen more than once but under ten times. The rearrangement joins TRBV12-3 or TRBV12-4 to TRBJ1-4; tentative D call: TRBD1 (5 bases). Trimming left V 6 bases short and J 2 bases short, with 19 bases between. There are 17 residues in the CDR3. The CDR3 nucleotides read TGTGCCAGCAGGCGGGACCTCATGTCAGTGACTAATGAAAAACTGTTTTTT. Protein: CASRRDLMSVTNEKLFF.

The chain employs TRBV4-3 and TRBJ2-7; the D gene is possibly TRBD2 (5 bases). V lost 5 bases, J lost 6 bases, and 8 bases lay in between. The V gene's germline CDR1 is LGHNA and CDR2 YSLEER. The CDR3 extends over 11 amino acids. This chain's CDR3 is CASSRGGEQYF. The DNA of the CDR3 is TGCGCCAGCAGCAGAGGAGGCGAGCAGTACTTC.

This clonotype showed up just a few times. V and J are TRBV20-1 and TRBJ2-7; the D gene is possibly TRBD2 (5 bases). The germline CDR1 and CDR2 sequences are DFQATT and SNEGSKA (reference sequence). This CDR3 is 13 amino acids long. V lost 0 bases to trimming and J lost 1 base, with 7 bases between them. The CDR3 DNA is TGCAGTGCTAGAGATTCGGGGTCCTACGAGCAGTACTTC. Translation gives CSARDSGSYEQYF.

The chain uses TRBV7-6 and TRBJ1-1; possible D gene TRBD1, 6 bases. The CDR3 contains 14 residues. Trimming stripped 5 bases from V and 2 bases from J, with 12 bases between. CDR1 and CDR2 (germline): SGHVS, FNYEAQ. The CDR3 sequence: CASSAVGGNTEAFF. The CDR3 DNA is TGTGCCAGCAGCGCCGTAGGGGGTAACACTGAAGCTTTCTTT.

This clonotype has only a few counts. For the CDR3, the DNA is TGCAGCGTTGCGAATCCCCCTCACTACAATGAGCAGTTCTTC. Encoded protein: CSVANPPHYNEQFF. This chain links TRBV29-1 with TRBJ2-1; D not certain. The CDR3 sequence is 14 residues long. The germline V and J ends were trimmed by 4 bases and 3 bases, with 13 bases remaining between them. Germline CDR1 SQVTM, CDR2 ANQGSEA.

This clonotype has more than one count but fewer than ten. This chain joins TRBV9 and TRBJ1-2, with D perhaps matching TRBD1 (5 bases). Trimming took 3 bases from V and 3 from J, leaving 12 bases between them. Germline V gives CDR1 SGDLS, CDR2 YYNGEE. CDR3 length equals 14 residues. The CDR3 here is CASSAGGVDYGYTF. CDR3 in DNA: TGTGCCAGCAGCGCGGGAGGGGTAGACTATGGCTACACCTTC.

This clonotype was detected only a few times. The missing conserved phenylalanine or tryptophan at the end of this CDR3 makes a read error likely. It is unclear where the CDR3 begins or ends on the DNA, so no DNA is shown, and the CDR3 is as TCRdb lists it. The CDR3 sequence is CAGTGLQSA. The genes are TRBV21-1 and TRBJ1-4. TRBV21-1 is assigned pseudogene status. The CDR3 region is 9 residues in length, termini included.